The 25 T cell receptor beta chains in this list originate from one sample, sequenced in a study of Graves' ophthalmopathy and Graves' hyperthyroidism. Amplification of the TCR beta CDR3 regions used RNA transcripts (as template). The library came from an HTBI-primed first-round RT-PCR and a second-round multiplex PCR. TCRdb fed the multiplex PCR reads into MiXCR, producing one record per CDR3 protein. The sample records hundreds of thousands of distinct CDR3 sequences, 20% to 25% being singletons. Sequences were obtained from peripheral blood. These receptors were collected from a woman aged 18-30 years with stable Graves' hyperthyroidism.

This clonotype showed up many times. The chain employs TRBV7-9 and TRBJ2-5, with 7 nucleotides matching TRBD2. CDR3 length equals 13 residues. J was trimmed by 3 bases and V by 5 bases; bases with no gene match: 3. Germline V lookup: CDR1 SEHNR, CDR2 FQNEAQ (reference sequence). This chain's CDR3 is CASSALAEETQYF. As DNA, the CDR3 is TGTGCCAGCAGCGCGCTAGCGGAAGAGACCCAGTACTTC.

The table lists this clonotype with many counts. This rearrangement joins TRBV10-3 to TRBJ2-7, with D possibly TRBD2 on 5 matching bases. Trimming shortened V by 3 bases and J by 4 bases, and 16 bases separated the two germline ends. The CDR3 contains 15 residues. CDR1 ENHRY and CDR2 SYGVKD come from the germline V gene. CDR3 bases: TGTGCCATCAGTGACAGTGGAGGCAACCGGTACGAGCAGTACTTC. Translation: CAISDSGGNRYEQYF.

This clonotype was recorded at least ten times. V gene TRBV28 combines with J gene TRBJ1-5; weak D call: TRBD1 (6 bases). Trimming shortened V by 4 bases and J by 5 bases, and 15 bases separated the two germline ends. CDR3 length: 15 amino acids. CDR1 is MDHEN and CDR2 is SYDVKM in the germline V gene. The CDR3 DNA follows: TGTGCCAGCAGTTCGGGACCGGGGGGCCATCAGCCCCAGCATTTT. This codes for CASSSGPGGHQPQHF.

This clonotype was observed a handful of times. This rearrangement joins TRBV4-1 to TRBJ1-2; D possibly corresponds to TRBD1 (6 bases). Looked up from germline, CDR1 is MGHRA and CDR2 is YSYEKL. Trimming removed 5 bases at V and 8 bases at J, with 15 bases between. The CDR3 has 13 residues. Here the CDR3 reads CASSALGAGGYTF. The CDR3 DNA reads TGCGCCAGCAGCGCTCTGGGGGCAGGCGGCTACACCTTC.

The CDR3 here is CASRHSGPQETQYF. For the CDR3, the DNA is TGTGCCAGCAGGCACTCGGGCCCCCAAGAGACCCAGTACTTC. The chain is built from TRBV6-5 and TRBJ2-5; D is ambiguous. The V gene lost 6 bases and the J gene lost 1 base, with 12 bases spanning the gap. The germline CDR1 and CDR2 sequences are MNHEY and SVGAGI. This CDR3 is built from 14 residues.

On this clonotype: This may be a read error, as it is one base from a much larger clone. The chain recombines TRBV30 with TRBJ1-1; tentative D call: TRBD1 (5 bases). Per germline, CDR1 GTSNPN and CDR2 SVGIG (reference sequence). The CDR3 is 12 residues long. CDR3 loop: CAWGRGFGEACF. The CDR3 nucleotides are TGTGCCTGGGGAAGGGGATTCGGTGAAGCTTGCTTT.

In this sample, this clonotype turned up many times. This rearrangement joins TRBV6-5 to TRBJ2-7, with TRBD1 as a possible D gene (5 bases). V was pared by 6 bases and J by 6 bases, with 18 bases between. The V gene's germline CDR1 is MNHEY and CDR2 SVGAGI. The CDR3 spans 14 residues. In nucleotides, the CDR3 is TGTGCCAGCAGGCAGGACACGGCGAGTCCCGAGCAGTACTTC. Its protein product is CASRQDTASPEQYF.

The V and J genes are TRBV30 and TRBJ1-2; D might be TRBD1 (5 bases). Germline V lookup: CDR1 GTSNPN, CDR2 SVGIG (reference sequence). This CDR3 has 12 residues. The V end lost 0 bases, the J end lost 4 bases, and 6 bases lay between the germline ends. In DNA, the CDR3 is TGTGCCTGGAGTGTCGACAGCTATGGCTACACCTTC. Protein: CAWSVDSYGYTF.

This clonotype has a count of ten or more. The J gene is TRBJ2-7, the V gene TRBV24-1; D gene ambiguous. The V and J ends lost 3 bases and 1 base respectively, with 6 bases between them. Germline CDR1 reads KGHDR; CDR2 reads SFDVKD. The CDR3 covers 13 residues. CDR3 amino acids: CATSDVRSYEQYF. The CDR3 DNA is TGTGCCACCAGTGATGTCAGATCCTACGAGCAGTACTTC.

The chain employs TRBV27 and TRBJ1-1, with D uncertain. The germline V gene encodes CDR1 MNHEY and CDR2 SMNVEV (reference sequence). V was cut by 3 bases and J by 1 base, with 9 bases left in between. CDR3 length equals 14 residues. CDR3 sequence: CASSFGPENTEAFF. The CDR3 DNA is TGTGCCAGCAGTTTTGGTCCGGAGAACACTGAAGCTTTCTTT.

This clonotype was seen at least ten times. This chain connects TRBV20-1 to TRBJ1-2; D is undetermined. The germline V gene encodes CDR1 DFQATT and CDR2 SNEGSKA (reference sequence). Trimming shortened V by 6 bases and J by 3 bases, and 17 bases separated the two germline ends. The CDR3 length is 14 residues. CDR3 in DNA: TGCAGTGCAACTGACATAGTGGGAGACTATGGCTACACCTTC. It is translated as CSATDIVGDYGYTF.

A few counts support this clonotype. The chain couples TRBV20-1 to TRBJ2-3; 8 bases fit TRBD1. Germline V gene sequence: CDR1 DFQATT, CDR2 SNEGSKA (reference sequence). The CDR3 runs 14 residues. Germline trimming cut 4 bases from V and 2 bases from J; bases unmatched to any gene: 5. CDR3 in amino acids: CSATETGATDTQYF. The CDR3 bases are TGCAGTGCTACCGAGACAGGGGCCACAGATACGCAGTATTTT.

There are many counts of this clonotype. The chain uses TRBV28 and TRBJ1-2, with D possibly TRBD1 on 6 matching bases. Germline loops: CDR1 MDHEN, CDR2 SYDVKM. The CDR3 has 13 amino acids. Trimming cost V 6 bases and J 4 bases, with 12 bases left between them. This CDR3 reads CASSPRTAYGYTF. The CDR3, as DNA: TGTGCCAGCAGCCCCCGGACAGCCTATGGCTACACCTTC.

At least ten counts were recorded for this clonotype. V is TRBV6-5 and J is TRBJ1-2; tentative D call: TRBD1 (5 bases). Trimming took 8 bases from V and 5 from J, leaving 9 bases between them. From germline, CDR1 is MNHEY and CDR2 SVGAGI. This CDR3 comprises 11 residues. The CDR3 here is CASRDGYGYTF. The CDR3 nucleotides read TGTGCCAGCCGGGACGGATATGGCTACACCTTC.

The chain is built from TRBV6-1 and TRBJ1-5; 7 nucleotides match TRBD1. V lost 3 bases, J lost 5 bases, and 7 bases stayed unmatched. The germline V gene encodes CDR1 MNHNS and CDR2 SASEGT. The CDR3 has 15 residues. The CDR3 is CASSEMTGNDQPQHF. The CDR3 DNA is TGTGCCAGCAGTGAGATGACAGGGAACGATCAGCCCCAGCATTTT.

As concerns this clonotype: This may be a read error: a much more frequent sequence differs by one nucleotide. The chain combines TRBV7-8 with TRBJ2-7, with a tentative D call TRBD1 (6 bases). CDR1 SGHVS and CDR2 FQNEAQ come from the germline V gene. CDR3 size: 14 residues. The CDR3 protein is CASSPGTITYEQCF. The CDR3 DNA is TGTGCCAGCAGCCCCGGGACAATCACCTACGAGCAGTGCTTC.

J is TRBJ1-1 and V is TRBV10-3, with D perhaps matching TRBD1 (5 bases). Deletions cut 4 bases from V and 6 bases from J, with 18 bases between. The CDR3 is made up of 15 amino acids. Germline CDR1 and CDR2: ENHRY and SYGVKD. The CDR3 DNA reads TGTGCCATCAGTGGCGATAGGGGAGCGTTCTCTGAAGCTTTCTTT. It translates to CAISGDRGAFSEAFF.

This clonotype was picked up one time. V usage is TRBV2 and J usage is TRBJ2-7; 7 bases match TRBD2. Germline loops: CDR1 SNHLY, CDR2 FYNNEI. This CDR3 contains 14 residues. Germline trimming cut 6 bases from V and 4 bases from J; bases unmatched to any gene: 9. The CDR3 loop reads CASSTGGSGYEQYV. The CDR3 DNA follows: TGTGCCAGCAGCACCGGGGGGTCTGGGTACGAGCAGTACGTC.

In its sample, this clonotype was seen many times. Here the CDR3 reads CASSFYGGEYSPLHF. The CDR3 nucleotides are TGTGCCAGCAGTTTTTACGGGGGCGAATATTCACCCCTCCACTTT. V is TRBV27 and J is TRBJ1-6; a possible D gene is TRBD1 (6 bases). This CDR3 has 15 residues. Germline V gene lookup returns CDR1 MNHEY and CDR2 SMNVEV (reference sequence). Trimming cost V 3 bases and J 8 bases, with 14 bases left between them.

In this sample, this clonotype turned up many times. This rearrangement joins TRBV7-9 to TRBJ1-2, with 7 bases that match TRBD1. V was clipped by 3 bases and J by 8 bases; unmatched bases: 9. The CDR3 has 14 residues. Per germline, CDR1 SEHNR and CDR2 FQNEAQ (reference sequence). The CDR3 sequence: CASSLDTGAGGYTF. CDR3 DNA sequence: TGTGCCAGCAGCTTGGATACAGGGGCAGGAGGCTACACCTTC.

Ten or more counts support this clonotype. One end of the junction is discordant with germline, which a read error may explain. This chain's CDR3 is CASTAFTGGGNIKYF. CDR3 DNA: TGTGCCAGCACTGCCTTCACAGGGGGCGGAAACATTAAGTACTTC. V is TRBV2 and J is TRBJ2-4, with 9 nucleotides matching TRBD1. CDR1 is SNHLY and CDR2 is FYNNEI in the germline V gene. The CDR3 runs 15 residues.

The genes are TRBV30 and TRBJ1-1; no definite D call. V lost 2 bases and J lost 2, with 15 bases in between. Germline loops: CDR1 GTSNPN, CDR2 SVGIG (reference sequence). This CDR3 is built from 15 residues. The CDR3 loop reads CAWSNRRGSNTEAFF. The CDR3, as DNA: TGTGCCTGGAGTAATCGGCGCGGGAGTAACACTGAAGCTTTCTTT.

This clonotype was seen many times. The chain has TRBV19 and TRBJ1-2; TRBD1 matches 7 bases. V shed 7 bases, J shed 5 bases, and the junction held 13 bases outside the gene matches. The germline gives CDR1 LNHDA, CDR2 SQIVND (reference sequence). The CDR3 spans 15 residues. The chain's CDR3 is CASTPGPGTVYGYTF. CDR3 DNA: TGTGCCAGTACCCCCGGCCCAGGGACAGTTTATGGCTACACCTTC. Filled out from reference TRBV19 and TRBJ1-2, the complete variable domain reads DGGITQSPKYLFRKEGQNVTLSCEQNLNHDAMYWYRQDPGQGLRLIYYSQIVNDFQKGDIAEGYSVSREKKESFPLTVTSAQKNPTAFYLCASTPGPGTVYGYTFGSGTRLTVV.

This clonotype was detected many times. The gene calls are TRBV6-2 or TRBV6-3 and TRBJ2-7; D tentatively reads TRBD1 or TRBD2 (5 bases each). The CDR3 consists of 12 residues. The ends were cut back, 8 bases at V and 2 bases at J, with 10 bases in the middle. Germline CDR1 MNHEY, CDR2 SVGEGT. For the CDR3, the DNA is TGTGCCAGCGGGGACGTAACCTACGAGCAGTACTTC. This gives the protein CASGDVTYEQYF.

The chain couples TRBV30 to TRBJ2-7, with D perhaps matching TRBD1 (5 bases). The CDR3 extends over 11 amino acids. CDR1 is GTSNPN, CDR2 SVGIG, per germline (reference sequence). As DNA, the CDR3 is TGTGCTCAAAAAAGGGGTTACGAGCAGTACTTC. Translated, it gives CAQKRGYEQYF.